The count of the clone carrying this T cell receptor beta chain is one. Its antigen is unknown. Among the donors, all were healthy bone marrow donors. The PCR made use of 60 Vbeta and 13 Jbeta primers. The data were produced by immunoSEQ multiplex PCR, yet TCRdb's version contains in-frame clones alone and is incomplete. The data contain 110,000 to 150,000 clones, 60% to 80% of them singletons. The sample belongs to a study of cytomegalovirus exposure and HLA in healthy donors. The study's findings and limits: A later analysis associated 15,000 or so TCR beta sequences with HLA alleles at a 0.05 false discovery rate. Other equally common chains were less clonally expanded than HLA-associated TCR beta chains, a later analysis showed.

The CDR3 is 13 residues long. V lost 7 bases and J lost 6, with 14 bases in between. In germline, CDR1 is SNHLY, CDR2 FYNNEI. The chain uses TRBV2 and TRBJ2-3, with TRBD1 as a possible D gene (7 bases). The source of this sequence is a male donor in good health and CMV-seronegative. Material: PBMCs. The CDR3 reads CASNEGAGDTQYF. CDR3 nucleotides: TGTGCCAGCAACGAGGGGGCGGGGGATACGCAGTATTTT. Combining the CDR3 with reference TRBV2 and TRBJ2-3 gives the whole variable domain EPEVTQTPSHQVTQMGQEVILRCVPISNHLYFYWYRQILGQKVEFLVSFYNNEISEKSEIFDDQFSVERPDGSNFTLKIRSTKLEDSAMYFCASNEGAGDTQYFGPGTRLTVL.